These 7 T cell receptor beta chains were sequenced from one sample in a study of blood T cell repertoires in COVID-19. The data were produced by immunoSEQ multiplex PCR, yet TCRdb's version contains in-frame clones alone and is incomplete. In the table there are 170,000 or so clones, roughly 85% of which are singletons. Sequenced: PBMCs or T cells enriched from blood (not recorded which). The receptors were sampled from a man aged 40-55 years who had recovered from COVID-19.

This clone was observed a few times. The V gene is TRBV19, the J gene TRBJ1-5; 8 nucleotides agree with TRBD1. The V and J ends lost 6 bases and 7 bases, in that order; junction bases with no gene match: 14. This CDR3 has 16 residues. Germline-derived CDR1 and CDR2 are LNHDA and SQIVND (reference sequence). Here the CDR3 DNA reads TGTGCCAGTAGGCCTACAAACAGGGGGTCAAGGCAGCCCCAGCATTTT. Translated, it gives CASRPTNRGSRQPQHF.

The CDR3 DNA sequence: TGTGCCAGCAGCCCCGGGGTGGGTGCCCAATCCTACGAGCAGTACTTC. As protein: CASSPGVGAQSYEQYF. The V call is TRBV11-2, the J call TRBJ2-7; D might be TRBD2 (5 bases). Germline V gene data show CDR1 as SGHAT and CDR2 as FQNNGV. The germline V and J ends were trimmed by 5 bases and 1 base, with 18 bases remaining between them. This CDR3 has 16 amino acids. Together with reference TRBV11-2 and TRBJ2-7, the CDR3 gives the full variable domain: EAGVAQSPRYKIIEKRQSVAFWCNPISGHATLYWYQQILGQGPKLLIQFQNNGVVDDSQLPKDRFSAERLKGVDSTLKIQPAKLEDSAVYLCASSPGVGAQSYEQYFGPGTRLTVT.

The chain uses TRBV10-3 and TRBJ1-2; the D gene is possibly TRBD1 (6 bases). Germline V CDR1 and CDR2: ENHRY, SYGVKD. The CDR3 contains 17 residues. Trimming cost V 10 bases and J 4 bases, with 28 bases left between them. CDR3 amino acids: CATPRSQQGRSVYGYTF. The CDR3 coding sequence is TGTGCCACCCCCCGGAGTCAACAGGGACGGTCGGTCTATGGCTACACCTTC.

The rearrangement joins TRBV7-8 to TRBJ1-2; no definite D call. The germline V gene encodes CDR1 SGHVS and CDR2 FQNEAQ. V lost 5 bases and J lost 8, with 18 bases in between. The CDR3 runs to 14 residues. CDR3: CASSRERWGEGYTF. CDR3 nucleotide sequence: TGTGCCAGCAGCCGAGAACGGTGGGGAGAGGGCTACACCTTC. Looking up the rest from reference TRBV7-8 and TRBJ1-2 gives the full variable domain: GAGVSQSPRYKVAKRGQDVALRCDPISGHVSLFWYQQALGQGPEFLTYFQNEAQLDKSGLPSDRFFAERPEGSVSTLKIQRTQQEDSAVYLCASSRERWGEGYTFGSGTRLTVV.

The chain joins TRBV19 to TRBJ2-7; TRBD1 aligns across 7 bases. The CDR3 covers 14 residues. CDR1 and CDR2 from the germline V gene are LNHDA and SQIVND (reference sequence). The V gene end was trimmed by 4 bases and the J gene end by 1 base; junction bases not matched to a gene: 4. The CDR3 DNA sequence: TGTGCCAGTAGTAGACGACAGGGATCCTACGAGCAGTACTTC. Translated: CASSRRQGSYEQYF.

This clone was counted once. This chain joins TRBV7-9 and TRBJ1-5, with D unclear. The CDR3 is made up of 15 amino acids. Germline lookup yields CDR1 SEHNR and CDR2 FQNEAQ (reference sequence). V lost 1 base, J lost 5 bases, and 12 bases lay in between. CDR3 sequence reads: CASSLGWGGDQPQHF. For the CDR3, the DNA is TGTGCCAGCAGCTTAGGATGGGGAGGCGATCAGCCCCAGCATTTT. The whole variable domain, filled in from reference TRBV7-9 and TRBJ1-5, reads DTGVSQNPRHKITKRGQNVTFRCDPISEHNRLYWYRQTLGQGPEFLTYFQNEAQLEKSRLLSDRFSAERPKGSFSTLEIQRTEQGDSAMYLCASSLGWGGDQPQHFGDGTRLSIL.

This clone was seen only a few times. This chain joins TRBV18 and TRBJ1-5; weak D call: TRBD1 (6 bases). Germline values: CDR1 KGHSH, CDR2 LQKENI. This CDR3 region has 14 residues. V was cut by 6 bases and J by 2 bases, with 11 bases left in between. The CDR3 here is CASSRTEGNQPQHF. DNA of the CDR3: TGTGCCAGCTCGCGGACAGAGGGCAATCAGCCCCAGCATTTT. The full variable domain, in which reference TRBV18 and TRBJ1-5 provide the parts outside the CDR3, is NAGVMQNPRHLVRRRGQEARLRCSPMKGHSHVYWYRQLPEEGLKFMVYLQKENIIDESGMPKERFSAEFPKEGPSILRIQQVVRGDSAAYFCASSRTEGNQPQHFGDGTRLSIL.